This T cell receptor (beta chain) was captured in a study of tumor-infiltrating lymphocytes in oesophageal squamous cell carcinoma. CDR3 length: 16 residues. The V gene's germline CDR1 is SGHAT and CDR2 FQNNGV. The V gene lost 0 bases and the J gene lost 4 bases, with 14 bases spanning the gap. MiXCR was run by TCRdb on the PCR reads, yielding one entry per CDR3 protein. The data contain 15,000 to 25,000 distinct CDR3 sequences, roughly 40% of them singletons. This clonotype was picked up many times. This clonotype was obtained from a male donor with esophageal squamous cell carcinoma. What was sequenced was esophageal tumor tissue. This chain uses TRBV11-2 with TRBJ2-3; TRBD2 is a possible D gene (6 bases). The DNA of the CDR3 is TGTGCCAGCAGCTTAGACGGGGGAGAGTATGCAGATACGCAGTATTTT. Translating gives CASSLDGGEYADTQYF. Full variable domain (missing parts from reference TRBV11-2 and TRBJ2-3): EAGVAQSPRYKIIEKRQSVAFWCNPISGHATLYWYQQILGQGPKLLIQFQNNGVVDDSQLPKDRFSAERLKGVDSTLKIQPAKLEDSAVYLCASSLDGGEYADTQYFGPGTRLTVL.